This T cell receptor (beta chain) came from a study of cytomegalovirus exposure and HLA in healthy donors. Study details: A data release that came early held roughly 85 million unique TCRs from HLA-typed donors.

The CDR3 spans 17 residues. The V and J ends lost 2 bases and 3 bases, in that order; junction bases with no gene match: 10. Germline CDR1 and CDR2: LGHNT and FRNRAP. Primers for the PCR totalled 60 Vbeta and 13 Jbeta. Assay used: immunoSEQ multiplex PCR; TCRdb lists only in-frame clones, some missing. The sample shows under 150,000 clones, around 80% of them seen only once. Findings and caveats of the study: One cluster of highly shared sequence variants probably arose as a sequencing artifact.

A remark on this clone: The antigen remains undetermined.

The TCR was taken from a boy younger than 10 in good health and CMV-seronegative. V gene TRBV12-5 combines with J gene TRBJ2-7, with 10 bases that match TRBD2. The sample was PBMCs. In DNA form, the CDR3 reads TGTGCTAGTGGTTTGAGGACTAGCGGAAAAGCAGGCTACGAGCAGTACTTC. It translates to CASGLRTSGKAGYEQYF.